What follows are 17 T cell receptor beta chains derived from one specimen sequenced in a study of blood T cell repertoires in COVID-19. Some clones are missing from TCRdb's copy, which holds only in-frame ones; the method was immunoSEQ multiplex PCR. There are 150,000 to 200,000 clones in the sample; 88% occur only once, and roughly 8.9% lies in the top ten. The sequenced material came from PBMCs or T cells enriched from blood (not recorded which). Source of these receptors: a woman aged 18-29 years who had recovered from COVID-19.

This chain connects TRBV6-1 to TRBJ2-5; D is undetermined. The V gene's germline CDR1 is MNHNS and CDR2 SASEGT. The V end lost 3 bases, the J end lost 2 bases, and 16 bases lay between the germline ends. This CDR3 region has 16 residues. CDR3 bases: TGTGCCAGCAGTGAGGTCCCGTATGGAGTTCAAGAGACCCAGTACTTC. Protein: CASSEVPYGVQETQYF.

This chain links TRBV7-2 with TRBJ2-1, with D perhaps TRBD2 (6 bases). Looked up from germline, CDR1 is SGHTA and CDR2 is FQGNSA. Trimming took 3 bases from V and 0 from J, leaving 12 bases between them. The CDR3 length is 16 residues. This CDR3 reads CASSFLAMSSYNEQFF. As DNA, the CDR3 is TGTGCCAGCAGCTTCCTAGCGATGAGCTCCTACAATGAGCAGTTCTTC.

The genes are TRBV10-3 and TRBJ1-6; D not resolved. Germline V lookup: CDR1 ENHRY, CDR2 SYGVKD. CDR3 length: 16 amino acids. Between the trimmed V and J ends, which lost 2 bases and 7 bases, there was a span of 15 bases. The CDR3 region is CAISEPREGRNSPLHF. As DNA, the CDR3 is TGTGCCATCAGTGAGCCCCGGGAGGGAAGGAATTCACCCCTCCACTTT.

This chain connects TRBV10-2 to TRBJ1-2; possible D gene TRBD1, 6 bases. CDR3 length: 19 residues. CDR1 and CDR2 (germline): WSHSY, SAAADI. The V end lost 7 bases, the J end lost 4 bases, and 31 bases lay between the germline ends. The CDR3 sequence is CASKNEPGQQHQQVYGYTF. For the CDR3, the DNA is TGCGCCAGCAAGAATGAGCCAGGACAGCAACACCAGCAGGTCTATGGCTACACCTTC.

The CDR3 region is CASSELAGVPDTDTQYF. CDR3 coding DNA: TGTGCCAGCAGTGAGCTAGCGGGAGTACCTGACACAGATACGCAGTATTTT. This chain uses TRBV2 with TRBJ2-3; 10 positions match TRBD2. Germline V CDR1 and CDR2: SNHLY, FYNNEI. The CDR3 runs to 17 residues. After removal of 3 bases from V and 2 bases from J, the junction contained 8 bases not matched to a gene.

The chain links TRBV25-1 to TRBJ2-7, with D hard to call. V was cut by 2 bases and J by 3 bases, with 8 bases left in between. The germline V gene has CDR1 MGHDK and CDR2 SYGVNS. The length of the CDR3 is 13 residues. The chain's CDR3 is CASSEIGDYEQYF. The CDR3 nucleotides are TGTGCCAGCAGTGAAATCGGTGACTACGAGCAGTACTTC.

About this clone itself: Sequence at one end of the junction differs from germline and may be a read error. The rearrangement links TRBV7-7 to TRBJ2-7, with 10 bases fitting TRBD2. Germline CDR1 and CDR2: SSHAT and FNYEAQ (reference sequence). The CDR3 length is 15 residues. The CDR3 DNA is TGTGCTAGCAGCTTTGATTCTAGCGGGAGTTACGAGCAGTACTTC. This gives the protein CASSFDSSGSYEQYF.

V gene TRBV6-2 or TRBV6-3 combines with J gene TRBJ2-1; unclear D gene. The germline V and J ends were trimmed by 4 bases and 13 bases, with 14 bases remaining between them. The CDR3 contains 12 residues. Per germline, CDR1 MNHEY and CDR2 SVGEGT. CDR3 residues: CASSSTLGTQFF. The CDR3, as DNA: TGTGCCAGCAGTTCCACCTTGGGCACTCAGTTCTTC.

This clone was seen a few times. The genes are TRBV28 and TRBJ1-2; 8 bases map to TRBD1. This CDR3 is 15 amino acids long. The V and J ends lost 7 bases and 1 base, in that order; junction bases with no gene match: 8. The germline V gene has CDR1 MDHEN and CDR2 SYDVKM. This chain's CDR3 is CASTSGQGVNYGYTF. DNA for the CDR3: TGTGCCAGCACGTCAGGACAGGGCGTTAACTATGGCTACACCTTC.

The chain links TRBV7-2 to TRBJ1-2; maybe TRBD1 (5 bases). This CDR3 contains 14 residues. Germline V lookup: CDR1 SGHTA, CDR2 FQGNSA. Trimming took off 5 bases at V and 1 base at J, with 11 bases between the two ends. This chain's CDR3 is CASSPGLNNYGYTF. CDR3 nucleotide sequence: TGTGCCAGCAGCCCGGGACTTAATAACTATGGCTACACCTTC.

The chain links TRBV2 to TRBJ1-1; D gene unclear. The length of the CDR3 is 13 residues. Deletions cut 10 bases from V and 3 bases from J, with 15 bases between. Germline V gene lookup returns CDR1 SNHLY and CDR2 FYNNEI. This CDR3 reads CATYGDRYTEAFF. DNA for the CDR3: TGTGCCACCTACGGGGATCGTTACACTGAAGCTTTCTTT.

The chain uses TRBV4-2 and TRBJ1-4; TRBD1 is a possible D gene (5 bases). The CDR3 consists of 17 residues. The V gene lost 3 bases and the J gene lost 2 bases, with 16 bases spanning the gap. Germline lookup yields CDR1 LGHNA and CDR2 YNFKEQ. CDR3 in DNA: TGTGCCAGCAGCCAGGAGAGTGTGTCAGGGACTAATGAAAAACTGTTTTTT. It is translated as CASSQESVSGTNEKLFF.

The CDR3 region has the DNA TGTGCCAGTAGCGGGACAGTTCATACCTACGAGCAGTACTTC. It is translated as CASSGTVHTYEQYF. V gene TRBV19 combines with J gene TRBJ2-7; 7 bases are a match to TRBD1. Germline lookup yields CDR1 LNHDA and CDR2 SQIVND (reference sequence). There are 14 residues in the CDR3. V dropped 6 bases and J dropped 2; count of bases not matched to a gene: 7.

This clone was counted between two and nine times. V gene TRBV6-2 or TRBV6-3 combines with J gene TRBJ2-5; 8 nucleotides line up with TRBD2. The CDR3 totals 14 residues. V shed 6 bases, J shed 4 bases, and the junction held 7 bases outside the gene matches. Germline lookup yields CDR1 MNHEY and CDR2 SVGEGT. This CDR3 is CASSPRGAGETQYF. The CDR3 DNA reads TGTGCCAGCAGCCCGCGGGGGGCGGGAGAGACCCAGTACTTC.

In this sample, this clone turned up once. The chain carries TRBV29-1 and TRBJ2-1; the match to TRBD2 covers 11 bases. After removal of 6 bases from V and 4 bases from J, the junction contained 5 bases not matched to a gene. This CDR3 region has 14 residues. Germline V CDR1 and CDR2: SQVTM, ANQGSEA. The CDR3, as DNA: TGCAGCGTAGAAAGGACTAGCGGGTACAATGAGCAGTTCTTC. This sequence encodes CSVERTSGYNEQFF.

This rearrangement joins TRBV27 to TRBJ1-1, with 8 bases fitting TRBD1. CDR1 MNHEY and CDR2 SMNVEV come from the germline V gene (reference sequence). This CDR3 has 15 amino acids. The V and J ends lost 5 bases and 3 bases, in that order; junction bases with no gene match: 8. The CDR3 loop is CASSERTGRDTEAFF. In DNA, the CDR3 is TGTGCCAGCAGTGAACGGACAGGGCGGGACACTGAAGCTTTCTTT.

This chain connects TRBV3-1 (or the pseudogene TRBV3-2) to TRBJ2-7; 13 bases are shared with TRBD2. CDR3 length: 13 amino acids. Looked up from germline, CDR1 is LGHDT and CDR2 is YNNKEL (reference sequence). The trim removed 5 bases at V and 5 bases at J, leaving 0 bases unmatched. The CDR3 region has the DNA TGTGCCAGCAGCGGACTAGCGGGAGACGAGCAGTACTTC. Translating gives CASSGLAGDEQYF.